Here is one T cell receptor beta chain with its context. The antigen remains undetermined. The sample belongs to a study of cytomegalovirus exposure and HLA in healthy donors. Study outcomes and limitations: When a later analysis was performed, an Asian-associated ancestry cluster reportedly had fewer N-insertions than the approximately 700-donor mean. Across donors, presence/absence analyses took sequencing depth to be roughly uniform.

A multiplex PCR was run with 60 Vbeta primers and 13 Jbeta primers. Generated by immunoSEQ multiplex PCR, the TCRdb table keeps only in-frame clones and is missing some. Of about 130,000 clones listed, 66% were seen once; the top ten hold more than 1.5%. Material: PBMCs. The clonotype was recovered from a human donor in good health.

CDR3 nucleotide sequence: TGCGCCAGCAGCCAAGGCCGGAGTTCCCCGTGGTACGAGCAGTACTTC. Its translation: CASSQGRSSPWYEQYF. The chain carries TRBV4-3 and TRBJ2-7; D gene uncertain. The CDR3 contains 16 residues. The V and J ends lost 1 base and 4 bases respectively, with 17 bases between them. Germline CDR1 is LGHNA and CDR2 is YSLEER.